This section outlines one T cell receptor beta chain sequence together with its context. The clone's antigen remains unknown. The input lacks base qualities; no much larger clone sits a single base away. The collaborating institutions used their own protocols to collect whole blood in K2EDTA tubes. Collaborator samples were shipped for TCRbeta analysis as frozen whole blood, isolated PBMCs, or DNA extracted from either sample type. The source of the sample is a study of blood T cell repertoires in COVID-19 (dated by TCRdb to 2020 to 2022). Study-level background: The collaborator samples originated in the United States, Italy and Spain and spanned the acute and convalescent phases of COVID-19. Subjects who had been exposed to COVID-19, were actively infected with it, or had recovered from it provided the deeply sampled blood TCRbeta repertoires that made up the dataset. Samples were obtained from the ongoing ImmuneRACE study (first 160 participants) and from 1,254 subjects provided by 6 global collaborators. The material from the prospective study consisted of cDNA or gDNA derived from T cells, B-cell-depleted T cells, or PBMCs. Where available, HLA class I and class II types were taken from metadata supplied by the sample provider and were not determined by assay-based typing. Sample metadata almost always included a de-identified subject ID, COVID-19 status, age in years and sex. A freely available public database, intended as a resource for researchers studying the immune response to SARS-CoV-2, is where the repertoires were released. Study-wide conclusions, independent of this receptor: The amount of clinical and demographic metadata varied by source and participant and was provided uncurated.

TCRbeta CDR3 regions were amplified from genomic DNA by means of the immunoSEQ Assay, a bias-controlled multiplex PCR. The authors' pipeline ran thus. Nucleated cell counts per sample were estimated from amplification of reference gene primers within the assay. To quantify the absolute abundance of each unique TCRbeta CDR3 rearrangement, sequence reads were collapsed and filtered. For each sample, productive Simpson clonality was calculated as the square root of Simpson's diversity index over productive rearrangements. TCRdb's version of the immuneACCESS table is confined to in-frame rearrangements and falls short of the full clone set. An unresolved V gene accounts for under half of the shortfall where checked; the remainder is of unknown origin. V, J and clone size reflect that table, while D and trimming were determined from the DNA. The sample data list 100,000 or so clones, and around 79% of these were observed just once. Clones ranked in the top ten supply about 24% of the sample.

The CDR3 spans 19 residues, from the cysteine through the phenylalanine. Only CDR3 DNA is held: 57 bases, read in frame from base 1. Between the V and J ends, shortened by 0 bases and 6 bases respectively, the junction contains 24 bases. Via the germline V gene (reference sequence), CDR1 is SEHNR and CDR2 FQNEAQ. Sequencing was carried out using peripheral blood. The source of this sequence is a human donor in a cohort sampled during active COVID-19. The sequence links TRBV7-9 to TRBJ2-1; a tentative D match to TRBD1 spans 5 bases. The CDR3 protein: CASSLAPLLPRERGNEQFF. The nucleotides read TGTGCCAGCAGCTTAGCGCCCCTTCTACCCAGGGAAAGAGGCAATGAGCAGTTCTTC.